This T cell receptor beta chain is drawn from a study of blood T cells in healthy people across ages. Germline CDR1 and CDR2: SGHNT and YENEEA. V shed 1 base and J shed 8 bases, with 14 bases lying between them. The CDR3 consists of 14 residues. A J-beta primer mix and a sample-barcoded 5' primer were used in a second PCR of roughly 7 to 12 cycles. A template-switch adaptor with 12 random nucleotides tagged each cDNA molecule. TCRdb recomputed calls from the 5' RACE reads with MiXCR, one row per CDR3 protein. The sample lists under 1,100,000 distinct CDR3 sequences, roughly a quarter occurring once. This clonotype has more than one count but fewer than ten. Samples had at least 7 million PBMCs isolated from them. The same specimen was also included in a second study, on T cells of mothers and their children.

Sequencing used blood. The TCR comes from a girl aged 2-10 years in good health. The chain is built from TRBV11-3 and TRBJ1-2; a weak D match, TRBD1 (5 bases). CDR3 loop: CASSLAGTLLGYTF. The CDR3 coding sequence is TGTGCCAGCAGCTTAGCCGGGACCCTACTCGGCTACACCTTC.